Detailed here is one T cell receptor beta chain. The antigen remains unidentified. Germline V gene lookup returns CDR1 MGHRA and CDR2 YSYEKL. This CDR3 region has 14 residues. V shed 3 bases and J shed 1 base, with 10 bases lying between them. These data belong to a study of Tregs in tolerant kidney transplant recipients. Some clones are missing from TCRdb's copy, which holds only in-frame ones; the method was immunoSEQ multiplex PCR. In the table there are about 21,000 clones, 81% of which are singletons. Study-level findings and limits: No direct test of biological reproducibility was done here. Donor-specific Treg expansion exceeded global Treg expansion in tolerant patients, suggesting antigen drive. Validation in larger populations is needed because few patients were studied.

The nonmyeloablative bone marrow transplants came from related graft donors, with transient mixed chimerism. The TCR comes from a human patient who received a combined kidney and bone marrow transplant. Part of the T cells may come from the graft donor. The input for sequencing was CD8+ T cells from blood (PBMCs), taken 6 months after the transplant. The rearrangement joins TRBV4-1 to TRBJ2-7; perhaps TRBD2 as D (5 bases). The CDR3: CASSQTGVSYEQYF. In nucleotides, the CDR3 is TGCGCCAGCAGCCAGACCGGGGTGTCCTACGAGCAGTACTTC.